These T cell receptor beta chains were read from a single sample in a study of neurological immune-mediated disorders. TCRdb fed the 5' RACE reads into MiXCR, producing one record per CDR3 protein. The sample holds tens of thousands of distinct CDR3 sequences, roughly 13% seen once. Sequenced input: PBMCs. The receptors shown here come from a man younger than 45 in good health. Each CDR3 is given with its conserved first and last residue. D genes are given only for firm matches. Size tells how often a clone was seen (once, few, many) or the class of an expanded clone, and some rows leave it out.

>many|TRBV21-1|TRBJ2-7|.
TGTGCCAGCAGCATCCCAGGGACCCTCCCTACCTACGAGCAGTACTTC
CASSIPGTLPTYEQYF
>many|TRBV5-6|TRBJ2-7|.
TGTGCCAGCAGCTTGGCCTACAGGAATACCTACGAGCAGTACTTC
CASSLAYRNTYEQYF
>.|TRBV19|TRBJ2-2|.
TGTGCCAGTAGATTAGTAAACGCCGGGGAGCTGTTTTTT
CASRLVNAGELFF
>many|TRBV29-1|TRBJ2-1|TRBD1
TGCAGCGCGGGGGACAGGTCAAATCAGTTCTTC
CSAGDRSNQFF
>many|TRBV20-1|TRBJ1-2|.
TGCAGTGCTAGATCCGGAGGAGATGGCTACACCTTC
CSARSGGDGYTF
>many|TRBV6-6|TRBJ2-7|TRBD1
TGTGCCAGCAGTTACTCAAGCCGACAGGGGACCTACGAGCAGTACTTC
CASSYSSRQGTYEQYF
>many|TRBV29-1|TRBJ1-2|TRBD1
TGCAGCGTTGAAGGCGGGACAGGGGTATCCGGCTACACCTTC
CSVEGGTGVSGYTF
>many|TRBV28|TRBJ2-5|TRBD1
TGTGCCAGCAAAACAGGGGGGAGGCAAGAGACCCAGTACTTC
CASKTGGRQETQYF
>many|TRBV28|TRBJ2-1|.
TGTGCCAGCAGCCCCGGTTCCTACAATGAGCAGTTCTTC
CASSPGSYNEQFF
>.|TRBV7-3|TRBJ1-1|TRBD1
TGTGCCAGCAGCGCAGGACAGGGGGACACTGAAGCTTTCTTT
CASSAGQGDTEAFF
>many|TRBV5-1|TRBJ2-7|TRBD2
TGCGCCAGCAGTACTAGCGGGGGAATCTACGAGCAGTACTTC
CASSTSGGIYEQYF
>many|TRBV20-1|TRBJ1-5|.
TGCAGTGCCCGCCCCACAGGGAGCGGTCAGCCCCAGCATTTT
CSARPTGSGQPQHF
>many|TRBV5-4|TRBJ1-4|.
TGTGCCAGCAGCTTGGCAGGGACTATTAAACTGTTTTTT
CASSLAGTIKLFF
>.|TRBV5-1|TRBJ1-5|TRBD1
TGCGCCAGCAGCGCGGGACAGTCCAATCAGCCCCAGCATTTT
CASSAGQSNQPQHF
>many|TRBV21-1|TRBJ2-3|.
TGTGCCAGCAGCAAAGAGGAGGCCCCACTAGGCACAGATACGCAGTATTTT
CASSKEEAPLGTDTQYF
>many|TRBV24-1|TRBJ1-4|.
TGTGCCACCAAGGGGAGGGATGAAAAACTGTTTTTT
CATKGRDEKLFF
>.|TRBV9|TRBJ1-5|TRBD1
TGTGCCAGCAGCCCCTACGGACAGGGGGAGCCCCAGCATTTT
CASSPYGQGEPQHF
>many|TRBV12-3/TRBV12-4|TRBJ2-1|.
TGTGCCAGCATCCCTCAGTGGACAGTATCCTTCTCCTACAATGAGCAGTTCTTC
CASIPQWTVSFSYNEQFF
>.|TRBV20-1|TRBJ2-7|TRBD2
TGCAGTGCTACTAGCGGGAGCGACGAGCAGTACTTC
CSATSGSDEQYF
>many|TRBV4-2|TRBJ2-2|.
TGTGCCAGCAGCCAAGACTTCAACACCGGGGAGCTGTTTTTT
CASSQDFNTGELFF
>.|TRBV15|TRBJ2-2|TRBD2
TGTGCCACCAGCCTGGCGGGAGGCACCTGGGAGCGGTTTTTT
CATSLAGGTWERFF
>many|TRBV4-1|TRBJ2-4|.
TGCGCCAGCAGCCAAGATGGGCTAGCGATAAACATTCAGTACTTC
CASSQDGLAINIQYF